The clone carrying this T cell receptor beta chain occurred many times. TCRdb re-derived calls from the reads in MiXCR, one entry per CDR3 protein. The table has about 260,000 distinct CDR3 sequences, around 8.7% seen once. The sample belongs to a study of T cell repertoires in cytomegalovirus infection. This receptor was identified in a human donor in good health (CMV status not recorded). Some clones in this sample may be carry-over from other donors' samples. Material for sequencing was PBMCs.

CDR3 in amino acids: CASSRRALTDTQYF. The CDR3 nucleotides read TGTGCCAGCAGCAGGCGGGCCCTCACAGATACGCAGTATTTT. This rearrangement joins TRBV7-2 to TRBJ2-3; D may be TRBD2 (5 bases). Germline lookup yields CDR1 SGHTA and CDR2 FQGNSA. The CDR3 covers 14 residues. The V gene lost 5 bases and the J gene lost 2 bases, with 11 bases spanning the gap.